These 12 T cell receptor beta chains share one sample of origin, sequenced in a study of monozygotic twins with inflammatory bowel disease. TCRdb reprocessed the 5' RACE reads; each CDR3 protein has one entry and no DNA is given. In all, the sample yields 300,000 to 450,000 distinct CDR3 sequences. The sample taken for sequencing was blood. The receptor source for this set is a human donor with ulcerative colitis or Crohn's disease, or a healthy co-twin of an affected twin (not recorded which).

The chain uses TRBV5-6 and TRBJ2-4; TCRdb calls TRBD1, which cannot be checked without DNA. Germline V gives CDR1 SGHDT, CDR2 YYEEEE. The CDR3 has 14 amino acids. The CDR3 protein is CASSLGQVKNIQYF. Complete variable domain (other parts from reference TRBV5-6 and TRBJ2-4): DAGVTQSPTHLIKTRGQQVTLRCSPKSGHDTVSWYQQALGQGPQFIFQYYEEEERQRGNFPDRFSGHQFPNYSSELNVNALLLGDSALYLCASSLGQVKNIQYFGAGTRLSVL.

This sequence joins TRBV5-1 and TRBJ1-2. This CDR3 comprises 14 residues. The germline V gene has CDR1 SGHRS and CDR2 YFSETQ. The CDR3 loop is CASSLESGIGGYTF.

The CDR3 is CATSDQTQPQHF. This sequence joins TRBV24-1 and TRBJ1-5. Germline V gene sequence: CDR1 KGHDR, CDR2 SFDVKD. CDR3 length: 12 residues.

The CDR3 region is CASSQTSGTPLQFF. The chain employs TRBV4-2 and TRBJ2-1; TCRdb indicates TRBD2, and absent DNA this call remains unverified. The CDR3 is 14 amino acids. CDR1 and CDR2 from the germline V gene are LGHNA and YNFKEQ.

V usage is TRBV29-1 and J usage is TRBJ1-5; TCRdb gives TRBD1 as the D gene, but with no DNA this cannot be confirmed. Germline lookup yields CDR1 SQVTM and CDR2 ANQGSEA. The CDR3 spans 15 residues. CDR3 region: CSVAFRGDSNQPQHF.

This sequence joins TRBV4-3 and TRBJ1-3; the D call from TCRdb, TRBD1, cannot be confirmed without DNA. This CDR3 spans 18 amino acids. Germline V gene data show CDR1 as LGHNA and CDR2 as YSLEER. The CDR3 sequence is CASSQEGVTFTSGNTIYF.

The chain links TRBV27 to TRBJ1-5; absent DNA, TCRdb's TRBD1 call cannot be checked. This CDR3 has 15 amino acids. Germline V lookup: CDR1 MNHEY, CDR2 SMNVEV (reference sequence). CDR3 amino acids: CASSLSGERYQPQHF.

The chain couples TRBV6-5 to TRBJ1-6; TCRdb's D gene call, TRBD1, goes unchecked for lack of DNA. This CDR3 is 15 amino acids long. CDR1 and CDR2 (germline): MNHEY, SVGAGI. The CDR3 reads CASTTQTVSNSPLHF.

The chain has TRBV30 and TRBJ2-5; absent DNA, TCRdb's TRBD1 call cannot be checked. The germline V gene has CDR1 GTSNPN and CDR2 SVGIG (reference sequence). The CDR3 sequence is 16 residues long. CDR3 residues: CAWSPPGTGGRETQYF.

This chain's CDR3 is CASSMGTGAGANVLTF. The chain employs TRBV5-1 and TRBJ2-6; the TCRdb call, TRBD1, lacks DNA for checking. The CDR3 has 16 residues. Germline loops: CDR1 SGHRS, CDR2 YFSETQ.

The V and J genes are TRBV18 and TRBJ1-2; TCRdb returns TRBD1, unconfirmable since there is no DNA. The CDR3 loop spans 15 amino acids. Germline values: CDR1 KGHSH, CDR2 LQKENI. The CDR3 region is CASSRGTGLDYGYTF. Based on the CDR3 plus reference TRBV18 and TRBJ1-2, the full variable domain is NAGVMQNPRHLVRRRGQEARLRCSPMKGHSHVYWYRQLPEEGLKFMVYLQKENIIDESGMPKERFSAEFPKEGPSILRIQQVVRGDSAAYFCASSRGTGLDYGYTFGSGTRLTVV.

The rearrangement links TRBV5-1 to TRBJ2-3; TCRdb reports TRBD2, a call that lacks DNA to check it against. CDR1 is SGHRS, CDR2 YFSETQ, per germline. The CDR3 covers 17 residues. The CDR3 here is CASSQRSSSGATDTQYF.